Each of the 26 T cell receptor beta chains below was sequenced from the same sample in a study of T cell responses to AZD1222 COVID-19 vaccine. This table comes from immunoSEQ multiplex PCR, and its TCRdb copy is limited to in-frame clones, with some not included. The table records about 150,000 clones, 80% to 90% of them present only once. The sample in question was peripheral blood, obtained on day 0 of AZD1222 vaccination. These receptors were taken from an adult in good health.

The CDR3 spells CASSQRLAGGYEQFF. The CDR3 region has the DNA TGCGCCAGCAGCCAAAGGCTAGCGGGAGGGTATGAGCAGTTCTTC. This chain links TRBV4-1 with TRBJ2-1, with 12 bases that match TRBD2. V lost 2 bases, J lost 8 bases, and 4 bases stayed unmatched. The CDR3 consists of 15 residues. CDR1 is MGHRA, CDR2 YSYEKL, per germline.

The rearrangement joins TRBV24-1 to TRBJ2-1, with 11 bases fitting TRBD1. J was trimmed by 8 bases and V by 5 bases; bases with no gene match: 13. The CDR3 is made up of 17 amino acids. Germline V gives CDR1 KGHDR, CDR2 SFDVKD. The CDR3 loop reads CATSAPVGGQGDHEQFF. The CDR3 bases are TGTGCCACCAGTGCCCCCGTGGGGGGACAGGGGGATCATGAGCAGTTCTTC.

The chain combines TRBV28 with TRBJ1-2, with no clear D. V lost 2 bases and J 6 bases, leaving 7 bases between the germline ends. Germline V gives CDR1 MDHEN, CDR2 SYDVKM. This CDR3 comprises 12 residues. CDR3 amino acids: CASSLITDGYTF. The DNA of the CDR3 is TGTGCCAGCAGTTTAATAACTGATGGCTACACCTTC.

The chain carries TRBV5-1 and TRBJ2-1, with TRBD2 matching over 10 bases. Germline V CDR1 and CDR2: SGHRS, YFSETQ. The CDR3 is 15 residues long. Trimming removed 2 bases from V and 4 bases from J; junction bases left unmatched: 3. The CDR3 region is CASSLAGGRYNEQFF. The CDR3 DNA reads TGCGCCAGCAGCTTAGCGGGAGGGCGATACAATGAGCAGTTCTTC.

This clone occurred a few times. The chain couples TRBV6-4 to TRBJ2-1; TRBD2 matches 12 bases. CDR1 and CDR2 from the germline V gene are MRHNA and SNTAGT. Trimming cost V 4 bases and J 5 bases; bases outside gene matches: 6. The CDR3 is made up of 16 amino acids. The CDR3 nucleotides are TGTGCCAGCAGTGCCGCTAGCGGGAGGGCCCACAATGAGCAGTTCTTC. This gives the protein CASSAASGRAHNEQFF.

The gene calls are TRBV3-1 (or the pseudogene TRBV3-2) and TRBJ1-3; possibly TRBD1 for D (6 bases). Per germline, CDR1 LGHDT and CDR2 YNNKEL (reference sequence). Trimming shortened V by 5 bases and J by 0 bases, and 14 bases separated the two germline ends. This CDR3 contains 16 residues. The CDR3 is CASSSGHGISGNTIYF. CDR3 nucleotide sequence: TGTGCCAGCAGCTCGGGACACGGAATCTCTGGAAACACCATATATTTT.

This chain joins TRBV7-8 and TRBJ1-4; maybe TRBD1 (5 bases). Germline V lookup: CDR1 SGHVS, CDR2 FQNEAQ. V shed 5 bases and J shed 3 bases, with 7 bases lying between them. CDR3 length: 13 residues. Written as DNA, the CDR3 is TGTGCCAGCAGCCGGGGCCCTAATGAAAAACTGTTTTTT. It encodes CASSRGPNEKLFF.

This clone was recorded only once. The V call is TRBV28, the J call TRBJ1-3, with 8 bases identical to TRBD1. V was pared by 5 bases and J by 3 bases, with 12 bases of the junction left unmatched. The germline V gene encodes CDR1 MDHEN and CDR2 SYDVKM. The CDR3 spans 17 residues. CDR3 nucleotides: TGTGCCAGCAGTGAGGGGAATACAGGGGGTTTTGGAAACACCATATATTTT. It specifies CASSEGNTGGFGNTIYF.

The chain has TRBV11-2 and TRBJ2-1; D is ambiguous. Germline V gene lookup returns CDR1 SGHAT and CDR2 FQNNGV. The V and J ends lost 0 bases and 5 bases respectively, with 8 bases between them. The CDR3 loop spans 14 amino acids. This CDR3 reads CASSLDVKNNEQFF. The CDR3 DNA sequence: TGTGCCAGCAGCTTAGATGTCAAAAACAATGAGCAGTTCTTC.

V is TRBV7-2 and J is TRBJ1-6, with TRBD1 matching 11 bases. Germline loops: CDR1 SGHTA, CDR2 FQGNSA. The CDR3 spans 15 residues. Trimming at V came to 8 bases and at J to 8 bases, leaving 8 bases not matched to a gene. The CDR3 here is CASRHSGQGDSPLHF. In nucleotides, the CDR3 is TGTGCCAGCCGCCATTCGGGACAGGGGGATTCACCCCTCCACTTT.

This chain uses TRBV6-5 with TRBJ2-3; no clear D. This CDR3 is 12 amino acids long. V lost 6 bases, J lost 5 bases, and 9 bases lay in between. Germline CDR1 is MNHEY and CDR2 is SVGAGI. The CDR3 reads CASRTSGDTQYF. CDR3 nucleotide sequence: TGTGCCAGCAGGACCTCGGGAGATACGCAGTATTTT.

The V call is TRBV7-7, the J call TRBJ2-2; 9 bases fit TRBD1. The CDR3 is made up of 17 amino acids. V shed 2 bases, J shed 2 bases, and the junction held 6 bases outside the gene matches. From germline, CDR1 is SSHAT and CDR2 FNYEAQ (reference sequence). The CDR3 coding sequence is TGTGCCAGCAGCTTAATGGGACAGGGCGGAAACACCGGGGAGCTGTTTTTT. Amino acids: CASSLMGQGGNTGELFF.

This chain uses TRBV30 with TRBJ1-5; maybe TRBD1 (6 bases). CDR3 length: 13 amino acids. Trimming took off 5 bases at V and 7 bases at J, with 15 bases between the two ends. The germline V gene has CDR1 GTSNPN and CDR2 SVGIG (reference sequence). CDR3 sequence: CAWATGLGQPQHF. CDR3 DNA: TGTGCCTGGGCTACAGGGTTAGGGCAGCCCCAGCATTTT.

The chain joins TRBV5-1 to TRBJ1-1, with a possible D match to TRBD1 (6 bases). The germline gives CDR1 SGHRS, CDR2 YFSETQ. This CDR3 is built from 15 residues. The V end was cut by 4 bases, the J end by 0 bases, with 13 bases between. This CDR3 reads CASSVQGSMNTEAFF. CDR3 DNA sequence: TGCGCCAGCAGCGTACAGGGTTCCATGAACACTGAAGCTTTCTTT.

The chain uses TRBV20-1 and TRBJ2-7; D possibly corresponds to TRBD1 (6 bases). CDR3 length: 11 amino acids. Per the germline V gene, CDR1 is DFQATT and CDR2 is SNEGSKA (reference sequence). The V and J ends lost 5 bases and 6 bases respectively, with 11 bases between them. The CDR3 reads CSAAGAAEQYF. The CDR3 DNA follows: TGCAGTGCTGCAGGGGCCGCCGAGCAGTACTTC.

The CDR3 nucleotides are TGTGCCAGCAGCTCCCCCCCTGGCGGGAGGGCCAGTCAGACCCAGTACTTC. Its translation: CASSSPPGGRASQTQYF. V usage is TRBV7-2 and J usage is TRBJ2-5; 9 bases map to TRBD2. The CDR3 totals 17 residues. The V gene's germline CDR1 is SGHTA and CDR2 FQGNSA. The J segment lost 6 bases and the V segment lost 4 bases, leaving 15 bases of the junction unmatched. The whole variable domain, filled in from reference TRBV7-2 and TRBJ2-5, reads GAGVSQSPSNKVTEKGKDVELRCDPISGHTALYWYRQSLGQGLEFLIYFQGNSAPDKSGLPSDRFSAERTGGSVSTLTIQRTQQEDSAVYLCASSSPPGGRASQTQYFGPGTRLLVL.

The rearrangement joins TRBV27 to TRBJ2-1, with TRBD2 as a possible D gene (5 bases). The CDR3 contains 17 residues. V was cut by 3 bases and J by 0 bases, with 15 bases left in between. The germline CDR1 and CDR2 sequences are MNHEY and SMNVEV (reference sequence). The CDR3 bases are TGTGCCAGCAGTTTCCTCACCCAGCGGAGCTCCTACAATGAGCAGTTCTTC. Its protein product is CASSFLTQRSSYNEQFF.

The V and J genes are TRBV7-2 and TRBJ2-7; possible D gene TRBD2, 6 bases. Germline values: CDR1 SGHTA, CDR2 FQGNSA. Trimming pared 4 bases from V and 6 bases from J, leaving 13 bases between. The CDR3 totals 13 residues. CDR3 protein: CASSSTRPREQYF. The DNA of the CDR3 is TGTGCCAGCAGCTCGACTAGACCCCGCGAGCAGTACTTC. The full variable domain, rest sourced from reference TRBV7-2 and TRBJ2-7, is GAGVSQSPSNKVTEKGKDVELRCDPISGHTALYWYRQSLGQGLEFLIYFQGNSAPDKSGLPSDRFSAERTGGSVSTLTIQRTQQEDSAVYLCASSSTRPREQYFGPGTRLTVT.

This chain uses TRBV18 with TRBJ2-7; TRBD1 matches 10 bases. The CDR3 is 14 amino acids. From germline, CDR1 is KGHSH and CDR2 LQKENI. V dropped 8 bases and J dropped 5; count of bases not matched to a gene: 9. The CDR3: CASGRTGGVDEQYF. The CDR3 DNA reads as TGTGCCAGCGGAAGGACAGGGGGTGTCGACGAGCAGTACTTC.

The J gene is TRBJ1-6, the V gene TRBV21-1. TRBV21-1 is a pseudogene segment. This CDR3 region has 17 residues. CDR3 region: CASSKVTPTLWTSPLHF. The CDR3 DNA is TGTGCCAGCAGCAAAGTGACCCCAACCCTTTGGACTTCACCCCTCCACTTT.

V and J are TRBV28 and TRBJ1-1; D gene unclear. From germline, CDR1 is MDHEN and CDR2 SYDVKM. CDR3 length equals 11 residues. With 2 bases removed from V and 7 bases from J, the gap between germline ends came to 5 bases. Here the CDR3 reads CASSLGGEAFF. Here the CDR3 DNA reads TGTGCCAGCAGTTTAGGAGGTGAAGCTTTCTTT.

This chain uses TRBV7-9 with TRBJ2-2; a weak D match, TRBD1 (6 bases). Trimming left V 5 bases short and J 1 base short, with 8 bases between. The V gene's germline CDR1 is SEHNR and CDR2 FQNEAQ (reference sequence). The CDR3 sequence is 14 residues long. CDR3 sequence reads: CASSAQGNTGELFF. CDR3 DNA: TGTGCCAGCAGCGCACAGGGGAACACCGGGGAGCTGTTTTTT.

This clone was found once. The chain couples TRBV5-4 to TRBJ1-1; D not certain. CDR3 size: 15 residues. The germline V and J ends were trimmed by 0 bases and 4 bases, with 13 bases remaining between them. Per the germline V gene, CDR1 is SGHNT and CDR2 is YYREEE (reference sequence). CDR3 amino acids: CASSLDWTRGTEAFF. CDR3 sequence (DNA): TGTGCCAGCAGCTTGGACTGGACCCGAGGCACTGAAGCTTTCTTT.

V is TRBV18 and J is TRBJ2-7; D not resolved. V gave up 3 bases and J gave up 0 bases, with 15 bases separating them. The germline CDR1 and CDR2 sequences are KGHSH and LQKENI. This CDR3 has 16 residues. The DNA of the CDR3 is TGTGCCAGCTCACCTTCTGCGAGGTCGGGCTCCTACGAGCAGTACTTC. It yields the protein CASSPSARSGSYEQYF.

This chain links TRBV30 with TRBJ1-5; D remains unclear. The length of the CDR3 is 17 residues. V lost 1 base and J 1 base, leaving 17 bases between the germline ends. Germline CDR1 and CDR2: GTSNPN and SVGIG (reference sequence). CDR3 region: CAWSGYGGLLSNQPQHF. The CDR3 DNA reads as TGTGCCTGGAGTGGTTATGGAGGGCTTTTGAGCAATCAGCCCCAGCATTTT.

The rearrangement joins TRBV28 to TRBJ1-4; D is undetermined. This CDR3 region has 17 residues. Trimming took off 11 bases at V and 0 bases at J, with 22 bases between the two ends. Germline CDR1 is MDHEN and CDR2 is SYDVKM. The CDR3 loop reads CAGRLGGHPATNEKLFF. The CDR3 nucleotides read TGTGCCGGCCGTCTTGGAGGGCACCCTGCAACTAATGAAAAACTGTTTTTT.